The present TCR beta chain was sequenced within a study of cytomegalovirus exposure and HLA in healthy donors. Whole-study findings and limits: Across HLA loci, a later analysis found differing TCR association rates, with DRB1 most and HLA-C fewest.

Concerning this clone: What it binds is unknown.

CDR1 and CDR2 from the germline V gene are MGHDK and SYGVNS. The CDR3 has 16 residues. Unmatched junction bases numbered 12, after V lost 4 bases and J lost 4 bases. 13 Jbeta primers and 60 Vbeta primers were used for the PCR. Assay used: immunoSEQ multiplex PCR; TCRdb lists only in-frame clones, some missing. The sample holds around 130,000 clones, almost 85% seen once. This TCR derives from a boy between 2 and 10 years old in good health and CMV-seronegative. The sequenced material came from PBMCs. This chain joins TRBV25-1 and TRBJ2-7; 8 positions agree with TRBD1. CDR3 residues: CASSGNSGQVPYEQYF. The CDR3 bases are TGTGCCAGCAGTGGCAACTCGGGACAGGTCCCATACGAGCAGTACTTC.